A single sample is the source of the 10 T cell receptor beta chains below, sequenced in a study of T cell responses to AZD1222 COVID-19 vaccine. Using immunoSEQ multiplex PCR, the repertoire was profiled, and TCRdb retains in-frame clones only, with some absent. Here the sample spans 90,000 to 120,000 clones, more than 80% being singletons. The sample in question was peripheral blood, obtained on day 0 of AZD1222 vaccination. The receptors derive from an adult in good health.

The CDR3 here is CASSFSSGRAGRKTQYF. DNA for the CDR3: TGTGCCAGCAGCTTTTCTAGCGGGAGGGCCGGTCGAAAGACCCAGTACTTC. The gene calls are TRBV11-2 and TRBJ2-5; TRBD2 matches 12 bases. CDR3 length: 17 amino acids. CDR1 is SGHAT and CDR2 is FQNNGV in the germline V gene. V lost 3 bases and J lost 6; bases outside the gene matches: 11.

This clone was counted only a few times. The CDR3 nucleotides are TGTGCCTCAGCCCCCCAGGGAGACTACGAGCAGTACTTC. Translating gives CASAPQGDYEQYF. The gene calls are TRBV6-5 and TRBJ2-7; D could derive from TRBD1 or TRBD2 (5 bases each). Germline-derived CDR1 and CDR2 are MNHEY and SVGAGI. The CDR3 runs to 13 residues. V shed 11 bases and J shed 3 bases, with 17 bases lying between them.

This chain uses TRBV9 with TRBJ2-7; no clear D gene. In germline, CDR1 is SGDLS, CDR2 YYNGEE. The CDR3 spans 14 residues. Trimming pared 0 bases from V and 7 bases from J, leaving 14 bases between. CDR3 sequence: CASSVGPSAEEQYF. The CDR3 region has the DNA TGTGCCAGCAGCGTAGGGCCCTCGGCGGAGGAGCAGTACTTC.

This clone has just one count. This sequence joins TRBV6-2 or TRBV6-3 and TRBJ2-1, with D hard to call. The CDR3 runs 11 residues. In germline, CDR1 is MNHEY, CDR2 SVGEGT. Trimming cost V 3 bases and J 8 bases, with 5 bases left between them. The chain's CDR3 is CASSYRDEQFF. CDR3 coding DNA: TGTGCCAGCAGTTATCGAGATGAGCAGTTCTTC.

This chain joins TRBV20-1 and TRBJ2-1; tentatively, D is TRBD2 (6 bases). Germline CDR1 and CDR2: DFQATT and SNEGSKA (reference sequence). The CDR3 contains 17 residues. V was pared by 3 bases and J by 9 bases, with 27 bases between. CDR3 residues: CSASRPGTSHTRLEQFF. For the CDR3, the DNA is TGCAGTGCTAGTCGCCCCGGGACTTCTCACACCCGGCTTGAGCAGTTCTTC.

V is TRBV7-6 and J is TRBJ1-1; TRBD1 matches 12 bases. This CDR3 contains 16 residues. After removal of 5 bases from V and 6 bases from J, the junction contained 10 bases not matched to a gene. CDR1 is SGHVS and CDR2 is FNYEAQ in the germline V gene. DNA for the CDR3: TGTGCCAGCAGCCTTGGGACAGGGGGCCGGAGGGCTGAAGCTTTCTTT. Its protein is CASSLGTGGRRAEAFF.

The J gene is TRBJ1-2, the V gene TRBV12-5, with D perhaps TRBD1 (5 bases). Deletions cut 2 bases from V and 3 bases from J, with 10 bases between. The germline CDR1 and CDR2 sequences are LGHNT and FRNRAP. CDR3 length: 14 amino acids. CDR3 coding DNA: TGTGCTAGTGGTTTGAACCGGGGGTACTATGGCTACACCTTC. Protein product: CASGLNRGYYGYTF. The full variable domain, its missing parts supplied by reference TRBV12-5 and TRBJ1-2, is DARVTQTPRHKVTEMGQEVTMRCQPILGHNTVFWYRQTMMQGLELLAYFRNRAPLDDSGMPKDRFSAEMPDATLATLKIQPSEPRDSAVYFCASGLNRGYYGYTFGSGTRLTVV.

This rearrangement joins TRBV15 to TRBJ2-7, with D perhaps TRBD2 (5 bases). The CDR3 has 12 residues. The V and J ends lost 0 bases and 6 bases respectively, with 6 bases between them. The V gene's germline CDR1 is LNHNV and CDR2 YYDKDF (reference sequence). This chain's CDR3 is CATSREGSEQYF. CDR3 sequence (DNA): TGTGCCACCAGCAGAGAAGGGAGCGAGCAGTACTTC.

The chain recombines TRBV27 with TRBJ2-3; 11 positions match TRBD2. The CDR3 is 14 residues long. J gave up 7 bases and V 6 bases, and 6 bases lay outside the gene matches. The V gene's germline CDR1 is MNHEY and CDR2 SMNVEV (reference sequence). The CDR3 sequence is CASSALAGANTQYF. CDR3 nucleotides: TGTGCCAGCAGCGCACTAGCGGGAGCAAATACGCAGTATTTT.

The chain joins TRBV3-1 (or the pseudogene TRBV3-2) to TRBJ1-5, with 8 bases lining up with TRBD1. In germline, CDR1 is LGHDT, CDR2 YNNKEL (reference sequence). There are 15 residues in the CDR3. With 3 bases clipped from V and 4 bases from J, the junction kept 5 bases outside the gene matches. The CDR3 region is CASSHSDRANQPQHF. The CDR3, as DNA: TGTGCCAGCAGCCATTCGGACAGGGCTAATCAGCCCCAGCATTTT.